What follows describes a single T cell receptor (beta chain). No antigen is known for it. CDR1 SEHNR and CDR2 FQNEAQ come from the germline V gene (reference sequence). This CDR3 spans 13 amino acids. V was trimmed by 2 bases and J by 8 bases, leaving 12 bases between them. TCRdb passed the 5' RACE reads through MiXCR, listing each CDR3 protein once. This sample has more than 600,000 distinct CDR3 sequences; around 20% occur once, and the top ten carry around a fifth. The record originates from a study of CD8 T cells in ankylosing spondylitis. Overall study findings and caveats: Ankylosing spondylitis blood appeared to be characterized by a TCR beta motif of 7 to 9 highly homologous variants.

The rearrangement joins TRBV7-9 to TRBJ1-2; the D is unclear. The origin of this receptor is a male donor with ankylosing spondylitis. Source material: blood, either unsorted or a sorted T cell fraction (not recorded which). This CDR3 is CASSLWEGLGYTF. The CDR3 nucleotides are TGTGCCAGCAGCTTATGGGAAGGATTGGGCTACACCTTC.